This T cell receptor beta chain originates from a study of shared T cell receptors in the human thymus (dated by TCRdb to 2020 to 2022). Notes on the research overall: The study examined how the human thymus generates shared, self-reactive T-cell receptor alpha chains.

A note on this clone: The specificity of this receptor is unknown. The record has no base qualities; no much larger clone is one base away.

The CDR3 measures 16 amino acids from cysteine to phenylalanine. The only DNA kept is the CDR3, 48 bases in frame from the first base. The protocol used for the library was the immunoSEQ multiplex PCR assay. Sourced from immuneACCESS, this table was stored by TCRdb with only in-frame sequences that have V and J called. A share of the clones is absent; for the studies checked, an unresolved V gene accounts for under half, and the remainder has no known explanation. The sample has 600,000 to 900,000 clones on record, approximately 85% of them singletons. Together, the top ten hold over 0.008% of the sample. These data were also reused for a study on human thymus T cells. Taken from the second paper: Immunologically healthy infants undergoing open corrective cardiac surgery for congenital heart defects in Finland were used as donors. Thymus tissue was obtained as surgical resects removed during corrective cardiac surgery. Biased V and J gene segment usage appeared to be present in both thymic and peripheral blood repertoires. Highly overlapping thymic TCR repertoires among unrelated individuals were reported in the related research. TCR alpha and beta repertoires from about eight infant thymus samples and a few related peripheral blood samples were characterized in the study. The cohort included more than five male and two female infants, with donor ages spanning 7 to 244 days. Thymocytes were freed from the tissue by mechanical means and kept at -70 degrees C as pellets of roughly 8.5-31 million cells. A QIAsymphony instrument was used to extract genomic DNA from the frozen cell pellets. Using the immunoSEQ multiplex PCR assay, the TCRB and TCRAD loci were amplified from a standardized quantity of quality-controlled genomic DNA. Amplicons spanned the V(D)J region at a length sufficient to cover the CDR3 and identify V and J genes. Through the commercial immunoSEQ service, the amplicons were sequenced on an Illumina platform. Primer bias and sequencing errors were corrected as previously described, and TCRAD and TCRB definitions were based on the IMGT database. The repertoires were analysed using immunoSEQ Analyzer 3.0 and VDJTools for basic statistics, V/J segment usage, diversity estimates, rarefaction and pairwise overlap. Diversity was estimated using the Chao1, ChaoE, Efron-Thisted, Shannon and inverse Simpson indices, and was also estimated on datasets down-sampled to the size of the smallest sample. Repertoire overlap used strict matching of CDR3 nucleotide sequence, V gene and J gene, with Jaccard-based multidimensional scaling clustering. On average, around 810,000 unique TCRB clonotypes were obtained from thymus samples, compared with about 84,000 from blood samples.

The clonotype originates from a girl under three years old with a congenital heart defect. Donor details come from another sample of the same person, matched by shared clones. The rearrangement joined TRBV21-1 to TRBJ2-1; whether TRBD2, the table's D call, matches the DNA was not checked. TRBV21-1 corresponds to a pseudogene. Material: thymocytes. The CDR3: CASSGGGGGPPYEQFF. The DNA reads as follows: TGTGCCAGCAGCGGAGGGGGAGGGGGGCCCCCTTATGAGCAGTTCTTC.